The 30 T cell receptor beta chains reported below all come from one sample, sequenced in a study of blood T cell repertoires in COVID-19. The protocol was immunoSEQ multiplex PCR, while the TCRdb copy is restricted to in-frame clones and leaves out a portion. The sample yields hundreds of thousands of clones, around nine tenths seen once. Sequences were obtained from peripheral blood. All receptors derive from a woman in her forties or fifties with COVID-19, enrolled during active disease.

The CDR3 DNA follows: TGTGCCAGCAGCCTGGGGACCGCGGGGAACACCTTC. This encodes CASSLGTAGNTF. The gene calls are TRBV5-5 and TRBJ1-2; perhaps TRBD1 as D (5 bases). Germline V gene lookup returns CDR1 SGHKS and CDR2 YYEKEE (reference sequence). The ends were cut back, 4 bases at V and 12 bases at J, with 16 bases in the middle. This CDR3 is built from 12 residues.

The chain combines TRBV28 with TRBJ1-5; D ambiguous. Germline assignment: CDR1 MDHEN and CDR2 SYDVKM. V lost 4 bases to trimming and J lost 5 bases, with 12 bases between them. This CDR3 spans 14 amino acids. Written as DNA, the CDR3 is TGTGCCAGCAGTTCGCTCGATGGAGATCAGCCCCAGCATTTT. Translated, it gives CASSSLDGDQPQHF. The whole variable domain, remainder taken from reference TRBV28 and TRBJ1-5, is DVKVTQSSRYLVKRTGEKVFLECVQDMDHENMFWYRQDPGLGLRLIYFSYDVKMKEKGDIPEGYSVSREKKERFSLILESASTNQTSMYLCASSSLDGDQPQHFGDGTRLSIL.

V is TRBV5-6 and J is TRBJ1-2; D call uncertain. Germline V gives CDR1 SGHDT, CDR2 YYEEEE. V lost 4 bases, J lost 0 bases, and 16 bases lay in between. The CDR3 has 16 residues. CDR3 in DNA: TGTGCCAGCAGCCCGTCCCCACAGAGACCTAACTATGGCTACACCTTC. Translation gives CASSPSPQRPNYGYTF.

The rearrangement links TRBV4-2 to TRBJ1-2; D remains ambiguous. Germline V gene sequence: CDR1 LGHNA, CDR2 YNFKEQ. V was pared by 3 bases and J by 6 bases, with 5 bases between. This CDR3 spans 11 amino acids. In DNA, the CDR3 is TGTGCCAGCAGCCATTTCGATGGCTACACCTTC. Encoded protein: CASSHFDGYTF.

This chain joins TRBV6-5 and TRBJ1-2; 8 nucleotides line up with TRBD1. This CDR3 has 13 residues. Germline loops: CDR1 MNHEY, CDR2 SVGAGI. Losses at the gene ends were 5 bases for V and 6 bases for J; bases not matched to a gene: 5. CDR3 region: CASSQDRDHGYTF. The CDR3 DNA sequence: TGTGCCAGCAGTCAGGACAGGGACCATGGCTACACCTTC.

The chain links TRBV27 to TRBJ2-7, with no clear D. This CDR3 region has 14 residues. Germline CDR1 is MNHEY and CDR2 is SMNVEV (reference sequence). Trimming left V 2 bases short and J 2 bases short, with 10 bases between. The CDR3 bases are TGTGCCAGCAGTTTAGGATCCCGGGCCTACGAGCAGTACTTC. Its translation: CASSLGSRAYEQYF.

The CDR3 region is CASLTTQSNTGELFF. In DNA form, the CDR3 reads TGTGCCAGCCTCACTACTCAGTCTAACACCGGGGAGCTGTTTTTT. V gene TRBV27 combines with J gene TRBJ2-2, with D hard to call. This CDR3 contains 15 residues. V gave up 8 bases and J gave up 2 bases, with 15 bases separating them. CDR1 MNHEY and CDR2 SMNVEV come from the germline V gene (reference sequence).

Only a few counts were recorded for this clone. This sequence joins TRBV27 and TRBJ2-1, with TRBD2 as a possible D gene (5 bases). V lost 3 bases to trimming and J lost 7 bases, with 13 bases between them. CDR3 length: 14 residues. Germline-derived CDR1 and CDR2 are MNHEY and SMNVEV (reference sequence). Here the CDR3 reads CASSFRGYSNEQFF. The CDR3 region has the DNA TGTGCCAGCAGTTTTCGGGGTTATTCGAATGAGCAGTTCTTC.

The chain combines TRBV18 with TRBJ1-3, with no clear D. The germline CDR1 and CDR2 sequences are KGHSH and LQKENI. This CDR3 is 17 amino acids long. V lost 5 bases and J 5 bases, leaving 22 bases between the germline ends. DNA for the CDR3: TGTGCCAGCTCAATATCCCCCCCCAGCCTCGGGAGAAACACCATATATTTT. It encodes CASSISPPSLGRNTIYF. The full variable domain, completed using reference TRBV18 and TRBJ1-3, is NAGVMQNPRHLVRRRGQEARLRCSPMKGHSHVYWYRQLPEEGLKFMVYLQKENIIDESGMPKERFSAEFPKEGPSILRIQQVVRGDSAAYFCASSISPPSLGRNTIYFGEGSWLTVV.

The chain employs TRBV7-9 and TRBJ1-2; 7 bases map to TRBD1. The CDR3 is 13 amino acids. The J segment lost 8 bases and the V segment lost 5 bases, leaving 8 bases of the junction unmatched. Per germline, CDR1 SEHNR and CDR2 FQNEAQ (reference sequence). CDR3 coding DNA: TGTGCCAGCAGCCCGGGGACAGTAGAAGGCTACACCTTC. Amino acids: CASSPGTVEGYTF.

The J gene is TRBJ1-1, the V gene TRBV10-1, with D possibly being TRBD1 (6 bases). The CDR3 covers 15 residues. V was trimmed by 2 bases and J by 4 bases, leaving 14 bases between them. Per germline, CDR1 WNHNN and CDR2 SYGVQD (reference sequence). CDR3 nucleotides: TGCGCCAGCAGTGAGGCAGGGGAACCCCCCACTGAAGCTTTCTTT. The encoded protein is CASSEAGEPPTEAFF.

CDR3 in amino acids: CASSRDRGNEQFF. CDR3 nucleotides: TGTGCCAGCAGCCGGGACAGGGGCAATGAGCAGTTCTTC. The rearrangement uses TRBV3-1 (or the pseudogene TRBV3-2) and TRBJ2-1, with 10 bases aligning to TRBD1. V lost 4 bases to trimming and J lost 6 bases; unmatched junction nucleotides: 0. The germline gives CDR1 LGHDT, CDR2 YNNKEL (reference sequence). The CDR3 is made up of 13 amino acids.

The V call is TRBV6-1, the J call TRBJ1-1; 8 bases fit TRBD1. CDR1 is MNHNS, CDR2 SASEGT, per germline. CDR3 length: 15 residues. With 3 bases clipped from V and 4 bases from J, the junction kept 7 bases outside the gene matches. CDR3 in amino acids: CASSDQGATGTEAFF. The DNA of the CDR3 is TGTGCCAGCAGTGATCAGGGGGCTACAGGCACTGAAGCTTTCTTT.

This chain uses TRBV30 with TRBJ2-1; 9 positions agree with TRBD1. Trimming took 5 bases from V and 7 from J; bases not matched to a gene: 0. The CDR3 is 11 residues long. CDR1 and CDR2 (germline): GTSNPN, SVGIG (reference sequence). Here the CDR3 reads CAWDRGNEQFF. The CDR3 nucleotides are TGTGCCTGGGACAGGGGGAATGAGCAGTTCTTC.

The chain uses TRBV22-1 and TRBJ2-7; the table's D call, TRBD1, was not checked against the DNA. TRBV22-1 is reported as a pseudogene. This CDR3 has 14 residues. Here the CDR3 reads CPGSALDRSYEQYF. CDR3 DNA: TGTCCTGGGAGCGCCTTAGACAGATCCTACGAGCAGTACTTC.

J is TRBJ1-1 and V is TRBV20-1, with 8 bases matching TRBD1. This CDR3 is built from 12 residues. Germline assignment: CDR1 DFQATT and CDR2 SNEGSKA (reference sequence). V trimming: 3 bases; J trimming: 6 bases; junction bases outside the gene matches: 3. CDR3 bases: TGCAGTGCTAGTCGACAGGGGCCTGAAGCTTTCTTT. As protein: CSASRQGPEAFF.

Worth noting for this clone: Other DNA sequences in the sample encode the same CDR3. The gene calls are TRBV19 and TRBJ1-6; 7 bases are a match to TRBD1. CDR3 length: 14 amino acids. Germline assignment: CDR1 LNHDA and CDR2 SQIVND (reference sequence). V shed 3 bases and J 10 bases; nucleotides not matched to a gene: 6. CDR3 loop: CASSIAQGSSPLHF. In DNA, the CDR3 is TGTGCCAGTAGTATCGCACAGGGGAGCTCACCCCTCCACTTT.

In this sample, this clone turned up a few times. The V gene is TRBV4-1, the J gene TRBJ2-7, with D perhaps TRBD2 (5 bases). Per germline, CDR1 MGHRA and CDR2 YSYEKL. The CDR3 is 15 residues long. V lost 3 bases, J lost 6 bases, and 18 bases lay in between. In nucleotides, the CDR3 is TGCGCCAGCAGCCAGACGGGATTCGGTTCAGGCGAGCAGTACTTC. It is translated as CASSQTGFGSGEQYF.

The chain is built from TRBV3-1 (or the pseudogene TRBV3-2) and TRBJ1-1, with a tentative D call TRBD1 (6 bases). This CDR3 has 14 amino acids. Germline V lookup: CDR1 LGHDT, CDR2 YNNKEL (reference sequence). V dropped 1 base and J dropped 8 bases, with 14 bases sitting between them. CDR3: CASSQGTASSEAFF. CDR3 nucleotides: TGTGCCAGCAGCCAAGGGACAGCATCCAGCGAAGCTTTCTTT.

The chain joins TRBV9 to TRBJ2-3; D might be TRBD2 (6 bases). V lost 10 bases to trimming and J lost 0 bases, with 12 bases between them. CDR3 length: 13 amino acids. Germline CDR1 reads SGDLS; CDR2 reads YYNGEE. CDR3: CASGGFSTDTQYF. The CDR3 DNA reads TGTGCCTCTGGGGGGTTTAGCACAGATACGCAGTATTTT.

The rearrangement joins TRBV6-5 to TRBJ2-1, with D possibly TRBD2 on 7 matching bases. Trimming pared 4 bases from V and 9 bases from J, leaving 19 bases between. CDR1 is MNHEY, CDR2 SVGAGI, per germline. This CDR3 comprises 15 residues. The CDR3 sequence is CASSSRLGGEGEQFF. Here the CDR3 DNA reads TGTGCCAGCAGTTCCCGACTAGGGGGGGAGGGTGAGCAGTTCTTC.

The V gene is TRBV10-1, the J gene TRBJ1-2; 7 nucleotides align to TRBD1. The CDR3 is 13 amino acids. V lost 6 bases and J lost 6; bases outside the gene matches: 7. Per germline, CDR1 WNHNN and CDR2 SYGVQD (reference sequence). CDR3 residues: CASSHTGTDGYTF. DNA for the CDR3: TGCGCCAGCAGCCACACCGGGACAGATGGCTACACCTTC.

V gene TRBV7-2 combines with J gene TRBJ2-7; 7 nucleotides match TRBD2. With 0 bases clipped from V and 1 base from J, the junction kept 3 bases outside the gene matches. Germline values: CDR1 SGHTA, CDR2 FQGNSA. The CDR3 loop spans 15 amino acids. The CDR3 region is CASSLAWGGSYEQYF. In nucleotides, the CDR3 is TGTGCCAGCAGCTTAGCTTGGGGGGGATCCTACGAGCAGTACTTC.

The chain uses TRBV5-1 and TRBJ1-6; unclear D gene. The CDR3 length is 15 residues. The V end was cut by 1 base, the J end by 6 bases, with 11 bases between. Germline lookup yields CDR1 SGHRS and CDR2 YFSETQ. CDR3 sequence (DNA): TGCGCCAGCAGCTTGACGCGGGCGCCTAATTCACCCCTCCACTTT. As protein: CASSLTRAPNSPLHF.

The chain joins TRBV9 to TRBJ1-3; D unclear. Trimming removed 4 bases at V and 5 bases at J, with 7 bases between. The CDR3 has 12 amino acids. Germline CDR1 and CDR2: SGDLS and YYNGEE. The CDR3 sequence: CASSPIRNTIYF. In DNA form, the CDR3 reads TGTGCCAGCAGCCCTATCAGAAACACCATATATTTT.

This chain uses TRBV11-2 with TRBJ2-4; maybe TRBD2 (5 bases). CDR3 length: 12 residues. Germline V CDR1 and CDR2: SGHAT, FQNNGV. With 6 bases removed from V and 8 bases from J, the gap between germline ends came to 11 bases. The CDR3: CASSDYGDIQYF. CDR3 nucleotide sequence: TGTGCCAGCAGTGACTATGGGGACATTCAGTACTTC. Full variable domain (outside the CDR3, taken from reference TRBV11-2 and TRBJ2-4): EAGVAQSPRYKIIEKRQSVAFWCNPISGHATLYWYQQILGQGPKLLIQFQNNGVVDDSQLPKDRFSAERLKGVDSTLKIQPAKLEDSAVYLCASSDYGDIQYFGAGTRLSVL.

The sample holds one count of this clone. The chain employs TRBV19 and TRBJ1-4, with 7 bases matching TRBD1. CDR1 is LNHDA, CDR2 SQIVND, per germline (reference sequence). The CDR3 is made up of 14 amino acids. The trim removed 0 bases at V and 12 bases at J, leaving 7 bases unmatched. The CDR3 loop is CASSIDPDREELFF. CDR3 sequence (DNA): TGTGCCAGTAGTATAGACCCTGACAGGGAGGAACTGTTTTTT.

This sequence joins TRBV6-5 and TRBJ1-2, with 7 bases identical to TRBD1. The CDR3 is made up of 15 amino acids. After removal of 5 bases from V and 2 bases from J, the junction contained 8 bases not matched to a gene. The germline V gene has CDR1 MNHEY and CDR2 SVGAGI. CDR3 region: CASSIKTGSNYGYTF. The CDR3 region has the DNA TGTGCCAGCAGTATTAAGACAGGGTCGAACTATGGCTACACCTTC.

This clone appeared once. The DNA of the CDR3 is TGTGCCACCAGTGAAGGCGGGGGCACCGATTATGGCTACACCTTC. Amino acids: CATSEGGGTDYGYTF. The chain recombines TRBV24-1 with TRBJ1-2; the D gene is possibly TRBD1 (6 bases). The CDR3 totals 15 residues. Germline V gives CDR1 KGHDR, CDR2 SFDVKD. Trimming stripped 4 bases from V and 5 bases from J, with 16 bases between.

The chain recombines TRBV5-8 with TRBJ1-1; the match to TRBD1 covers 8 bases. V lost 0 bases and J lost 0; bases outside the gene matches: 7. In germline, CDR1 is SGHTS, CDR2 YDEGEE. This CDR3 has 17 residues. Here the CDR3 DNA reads TGTGCCAGCAGCTTGGCATGGGCAGGGGGCTTGAACACTGAAGCTTTCTTT. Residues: CASSLAWAGGLNTEAFF.